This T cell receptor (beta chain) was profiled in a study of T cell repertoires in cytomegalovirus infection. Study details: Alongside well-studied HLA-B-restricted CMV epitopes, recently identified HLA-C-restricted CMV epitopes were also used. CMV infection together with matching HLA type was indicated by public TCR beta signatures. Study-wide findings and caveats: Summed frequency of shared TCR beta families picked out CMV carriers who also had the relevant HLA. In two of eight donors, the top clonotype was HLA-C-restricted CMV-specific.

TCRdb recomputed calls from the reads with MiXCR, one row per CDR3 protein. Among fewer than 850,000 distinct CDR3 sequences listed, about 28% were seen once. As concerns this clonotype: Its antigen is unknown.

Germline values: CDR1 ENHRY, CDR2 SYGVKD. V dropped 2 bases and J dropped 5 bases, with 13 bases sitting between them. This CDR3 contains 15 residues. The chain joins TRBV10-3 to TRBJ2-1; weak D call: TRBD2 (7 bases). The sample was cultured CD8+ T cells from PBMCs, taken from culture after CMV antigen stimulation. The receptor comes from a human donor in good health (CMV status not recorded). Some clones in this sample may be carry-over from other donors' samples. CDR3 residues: CAISERGGPNNEQFF. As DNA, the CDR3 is TGTGCCATCAGTGAGAGGGGGGGGCCCAACAATGAGCAGTTCTTC.